This T cell receptor (beta chain) was recovered during a study of T-cell reconstitution after alpha-beta-depleted transplantation in children. This clonotype showed up many times. Trimming left V 1 base short and J 7 bases short, with 11 bases between. The germline gives CDR1 MGHDK, CDR2 SYGVNS. This CDR3 spans 15 amino acids. Molecular barcoding with unique molecular identifiers was used for the TCRbeta library. MiXCR was run by TCRdb on the PCR reads, yielding one entry per CDR3 protein. Of approximately 420,000 distinct CDR3 sequences detected, approximately 11% appear once; the ten largest clones hold 4.5% to 7%.

The source is a human donor who donated a stem cell graft to a child with acute myeloid leukemia. The sequenced sample was PBMCs from the stem cell graft donor, obtained from the stem cell graft. The gene calls are TRBV25-1 and TRBJ1-6; no reliable D call. CDR3 in amino acids: CASSEFLPRNSPLHF. For the CDR3, the DNA is TGTGCCAGCAGTGAATTTCTACCGAGGAATTCACCCCTCCACTTT.